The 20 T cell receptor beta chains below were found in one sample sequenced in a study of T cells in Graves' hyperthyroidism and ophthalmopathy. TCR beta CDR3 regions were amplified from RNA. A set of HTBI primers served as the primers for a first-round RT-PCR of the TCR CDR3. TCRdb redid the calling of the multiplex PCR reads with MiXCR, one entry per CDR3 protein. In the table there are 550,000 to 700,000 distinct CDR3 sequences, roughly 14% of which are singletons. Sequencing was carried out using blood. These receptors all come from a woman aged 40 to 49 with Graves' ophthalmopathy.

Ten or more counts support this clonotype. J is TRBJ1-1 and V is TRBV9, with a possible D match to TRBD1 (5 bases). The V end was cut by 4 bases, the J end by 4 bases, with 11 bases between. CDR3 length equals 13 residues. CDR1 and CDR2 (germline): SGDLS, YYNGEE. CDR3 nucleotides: TGTGCCAGCAGCACAGGCGGGGGCACTGAAGCTTTCTTT. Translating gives CASSTGGGTEAFF.

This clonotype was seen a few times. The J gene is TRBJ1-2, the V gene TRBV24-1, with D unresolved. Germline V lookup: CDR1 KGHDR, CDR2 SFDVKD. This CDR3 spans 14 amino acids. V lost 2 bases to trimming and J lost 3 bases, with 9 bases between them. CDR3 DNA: TGTGCCACCAGTGATTGGCTCCGGGACTATGGCTACACCTTC. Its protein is CATSDWLRDYGYTF.

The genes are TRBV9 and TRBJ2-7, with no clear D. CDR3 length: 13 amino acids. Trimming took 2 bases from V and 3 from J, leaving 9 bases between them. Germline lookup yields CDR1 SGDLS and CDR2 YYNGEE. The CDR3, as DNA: TGTGCCAGCAGCGTTAATTCAGACTACGAGCAGTACTTC. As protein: CASSVNSDYEQYF. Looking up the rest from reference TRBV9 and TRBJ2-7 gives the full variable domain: DSGVTQTPKHLITATGQRVTLRCSPRSGDLSVYWYQQSLDQGLQFLIQYYNGEERAKGNILERFSAQQFPDLHSELNLSSLELGDSALYFCASSVNSDYEQYFGPGTRLTVT.

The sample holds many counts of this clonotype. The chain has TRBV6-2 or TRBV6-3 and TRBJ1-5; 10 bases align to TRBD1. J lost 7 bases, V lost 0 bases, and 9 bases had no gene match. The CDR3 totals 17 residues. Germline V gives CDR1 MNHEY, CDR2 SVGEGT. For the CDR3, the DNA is TGTGCCAGCAGTTACTCGAGGGGGACAGGGGAAGGGCAGCCCCAGCATTTT. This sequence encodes CASSYSRGTGEGQPQHF.

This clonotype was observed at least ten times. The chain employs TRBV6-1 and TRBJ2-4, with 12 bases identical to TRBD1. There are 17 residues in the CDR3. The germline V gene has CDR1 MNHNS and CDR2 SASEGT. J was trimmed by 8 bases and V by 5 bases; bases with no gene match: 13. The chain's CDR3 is CASSPNLPGQGADIQYF. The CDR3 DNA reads TGTGCCAGCAGTCCAAACCTTCCGGGACAGGGGGCTGACATTCAGTACTTC.

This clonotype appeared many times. The CDR3 is CASSHVGRSYEQYF. CDR3 DNA sequence: TGTGCCAGCAGCCACGTGGGGAGATCCTACGAGCAGTACTTC. This chain joins TRBV7-2 and TRBJ2-7, with D possibly matching TRBD2 (5 bases). The CDR3 consists of 14 residues. Germline CDR1 SGHTA, CDR2 FQGNSA. Between the trimmed V and J ends, which lost 5 bases and 1 base, there was a span of 12 bases.

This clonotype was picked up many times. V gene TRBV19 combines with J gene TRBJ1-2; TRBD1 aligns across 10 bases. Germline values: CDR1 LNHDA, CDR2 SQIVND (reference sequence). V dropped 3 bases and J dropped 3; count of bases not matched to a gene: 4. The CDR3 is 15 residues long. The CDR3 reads CASSMAGQGDYGYTF. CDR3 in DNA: TGTGCCAGTAGTATGGCAGGACAGGGGGACTATGGCTACACCTTC.

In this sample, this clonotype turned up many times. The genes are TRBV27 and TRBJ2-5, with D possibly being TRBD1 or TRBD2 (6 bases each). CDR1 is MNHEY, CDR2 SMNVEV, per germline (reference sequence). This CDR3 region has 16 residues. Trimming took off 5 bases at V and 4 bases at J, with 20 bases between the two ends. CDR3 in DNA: TGTGCCAGCAGTCCCTCACTAGCTGAGGGGGGAGAGACCCAGTACTTC. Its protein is CASSPSLAEGGETQYF.

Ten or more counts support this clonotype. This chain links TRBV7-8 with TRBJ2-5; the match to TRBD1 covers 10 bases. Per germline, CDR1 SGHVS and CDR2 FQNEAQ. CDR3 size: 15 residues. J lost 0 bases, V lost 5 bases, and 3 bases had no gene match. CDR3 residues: CASSPGQGYQETQYF. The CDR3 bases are TGTGCCAGCAGCCCGGGACAGGGGTACCAAGAGACCCAGTACTTC.

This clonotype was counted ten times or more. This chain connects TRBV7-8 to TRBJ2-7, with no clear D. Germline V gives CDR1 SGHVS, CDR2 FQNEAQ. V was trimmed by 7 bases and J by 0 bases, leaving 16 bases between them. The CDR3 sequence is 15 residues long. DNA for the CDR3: TGTGCCAGCACCCCACGGGTCGGTAGCTCCTACGAGCAGTACTTC. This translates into CASTPRVGSSYEQYF.

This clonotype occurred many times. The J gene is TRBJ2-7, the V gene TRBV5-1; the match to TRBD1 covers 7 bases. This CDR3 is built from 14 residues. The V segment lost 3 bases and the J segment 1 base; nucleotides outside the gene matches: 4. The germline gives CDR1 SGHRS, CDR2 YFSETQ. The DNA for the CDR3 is TGCGCCAGCAGCTCGACAGGGTGGTCCTACGAGCAGTACTTC. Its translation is CASSSTGWSYEQYF.

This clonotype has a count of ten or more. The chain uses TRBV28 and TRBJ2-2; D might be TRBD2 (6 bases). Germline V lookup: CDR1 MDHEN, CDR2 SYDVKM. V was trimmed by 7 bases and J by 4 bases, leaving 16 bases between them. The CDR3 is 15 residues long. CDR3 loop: CASTRATSGTGELFF. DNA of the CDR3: TGTGCCAGCACCCGCGCGACTAGTGGCACCGGGGAGCTGTTTTTT. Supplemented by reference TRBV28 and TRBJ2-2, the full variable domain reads DVKVTQSSRYLVKRTGEKVFLECVQDMDHENMFWYRQDPGLGLRLIYFSYDVKMKEKGDIPEGYSVSREKKERFSLILESASTNQTSMYLCASTRATSGTGELFFGEGSRLTVL.

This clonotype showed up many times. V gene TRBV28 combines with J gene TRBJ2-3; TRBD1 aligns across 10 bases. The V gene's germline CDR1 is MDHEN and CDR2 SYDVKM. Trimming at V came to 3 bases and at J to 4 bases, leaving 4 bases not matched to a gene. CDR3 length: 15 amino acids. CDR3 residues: CASSLTGGASDTQYF. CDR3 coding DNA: TGTGCCAGCAGTTTGACAGGGGGCGCGTCAGATACGCAGTATTTT.

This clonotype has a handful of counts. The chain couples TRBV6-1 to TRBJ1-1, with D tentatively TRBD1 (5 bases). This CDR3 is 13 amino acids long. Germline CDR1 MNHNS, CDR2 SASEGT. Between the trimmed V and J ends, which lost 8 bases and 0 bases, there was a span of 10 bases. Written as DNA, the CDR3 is TGTGCCAGCCAGGACACCATGAACACTGAAGCTTTCTTT. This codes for CASQDTMNTEAFF.

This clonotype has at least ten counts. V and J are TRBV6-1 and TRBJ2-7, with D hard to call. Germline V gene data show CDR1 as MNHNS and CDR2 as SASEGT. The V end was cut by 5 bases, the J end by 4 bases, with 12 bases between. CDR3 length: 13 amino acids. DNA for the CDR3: TGTGCCAGCAGTAGGCCCACCGAATACGAGCAGTACTTC. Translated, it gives CASSRPTEYEQYF.

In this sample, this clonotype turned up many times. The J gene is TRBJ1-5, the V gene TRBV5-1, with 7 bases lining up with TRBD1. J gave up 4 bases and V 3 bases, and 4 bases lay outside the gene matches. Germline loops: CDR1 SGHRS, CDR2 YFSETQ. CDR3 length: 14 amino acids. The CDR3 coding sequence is TGCGCCAGCAGCTCGGGACAGATTAATCAGCCCCAGCATTTT. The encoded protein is CASSSGQINQPQHF.

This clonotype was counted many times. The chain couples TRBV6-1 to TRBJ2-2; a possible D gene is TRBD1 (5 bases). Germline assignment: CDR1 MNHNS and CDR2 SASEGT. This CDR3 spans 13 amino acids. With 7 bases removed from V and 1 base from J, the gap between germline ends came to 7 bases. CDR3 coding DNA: TGTGCCAGCATGGACAAGAACACCGGGGAGCTGTTTTTT. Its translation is CASMDKNTGELFF.

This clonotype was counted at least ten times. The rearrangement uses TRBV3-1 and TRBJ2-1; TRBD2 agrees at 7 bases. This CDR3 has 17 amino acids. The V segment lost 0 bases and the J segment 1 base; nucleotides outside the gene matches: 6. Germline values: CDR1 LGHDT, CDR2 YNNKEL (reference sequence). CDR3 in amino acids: CASSQEGGRRSYNEQFF. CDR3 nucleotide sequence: TGTGCCAGCAGCCAAGAGGGAGGGAGAAGGTCCTACAATGAGCAGTTCTTC.

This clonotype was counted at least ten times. The CDR3 spells CASSIRDSGRSNQPQHF. CDR3 nucleotides: TGTGCCAGTAGTATCCGCGACAGCGGTAGGAGCAATCAGCCCCAGCATTTT. The chain has TRBV19 and TRBJ1-5; D perhaps matches TRBD1 (5 bases). Deletions cut 3 bases from V and 1 base from J, with 16 bases between. The CDR3 is 17 residues long. CDR1 and CDR2 (germline): LNHDA, SQIVND (reference sequence).

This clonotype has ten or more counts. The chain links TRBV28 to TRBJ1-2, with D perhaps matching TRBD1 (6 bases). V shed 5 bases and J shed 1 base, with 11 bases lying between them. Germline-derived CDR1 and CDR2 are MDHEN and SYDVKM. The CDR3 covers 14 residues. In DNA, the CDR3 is TGTGCCAGCAGTCCCCCAGGGGATAACTATGGCTACACCTTC. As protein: CASSPPGDNYGYTF.